Reported below is one TCR beta chain. The data are from a study of CD8 T cells in ankylosing spondylitis. TCRdb analysed the 5' RACE reads with MiXCR anew, one entry per CDR3 protein. The data hold 240,000 or so distinct CDR3 sequences, with roughly a tenth observed a single time. Germline-derived CDR1 and CDR2 are MNHNS and SASEGT. The CDR3 has 13 residues. V shed 6 bases and J shed 2 bases, with 10 bases lying between them. Sequenced input: blood, either unsorted or a sorted T cell fraction (not recorded which). V usage is TRBV6-1 and J usage is TRBJ1-1; no reliable D call. The origin of this receptor is a male donor with ankylosing spondylitis or in good health (not recorded which). The CDR3 nucleotides read TGTGCCAGCAGCCTTCACAGCAACACTGAAGCTTTCTTT. Protein sequence: CASSLHSNTEAFF.